This paragraph reports one T cell receptor (beta chain). What this receptor recognizes is not known. No quality values exist for individual bases; no much larger clone is one base distant. The entry originates in a study of cytomegalovirus exposure and HLA in healthy donors (dated by TCRdb to 2017 to 2019). Context from the whole study: A later analysis indicated that the roughly 130 validation repertoires were generated on the platform also employed for the 700 or so repertoires of the first cohort. The study aimed to test whether cataloging public T cell receptors could reveal signatures of past pathogen exposure. The study combined high-throughput TCR immunosequencing, statistical association of individual TCRs with disease status, and machine learning to predict cytomegalovirus infection status. Besides the first cohort of more than 650 subjects, a separate validation cohort made up of over a hundred different subjects was used. General study outcomes and caveats: A later analysis had no HLA typing for the validation cohort, so co-occurrence there was scored across all 120 or so repertoires. The classifier was reported to diagnose cytomegalovirus status with high specificity and sensitivity in both the original cohort and the validation cohort. A later analysis found that TCRs clustered in the first cohort also tended to co-occur in the approximately 120 validation repertoires, with approximately 93% of cluster scores above 0. It was suggested by the authors that the approach could potentially be generalized to other disease states and immunological phenotypes. Most TCR sequences were observed very rarely across donors, whereas some public TCRs were present in many individuals. In the study, around 150 TCR beta chains were listed as associated with cytomegalovirus. A few of the identified cytomegalovirus-associated TCR beta chains were confirmed in vitro to be specific for cytomegalovirus antigens.

The donors belonged to the validation cohort of around 130 subjects, which was separate from the approximately 610-subject first cohort. The library came from the immunoSEQ multiplex PCR assay. The paper's processing steps were these. A statistical classification framework was built for diagnosing cytomegalovirus status from the catalog of TCR beta chain sequences. TCRdb holds this immuneACCESS table with in-frame rearrangements only. Some clones are missing; in checked studies, unresolved V genes explain under half, and the rest has no known cause. V and J calls and clone size are those listed in that table; D and trimming were worked out from the DNA. The sample data list tens of thousands of clones, and more than 85% of these were observed just once. Jointly, the top ten make up around 1.7% of the sample. The receptor was isolated from a woman under 30 in good health and CMV-seronegative. Material for sequencing was PBMCs.

The sequenced DNA is TGTGCCAGCAGCTTGGGTGGGCTAGATACGCAGTATTTT. It is translated as CASSLGGLDTQYF. This sequence uses TRBV5-6 and TRBJ2-3, with no confident D gene call. V is reduced by 0 bases and J by 5 bases, leaving a spacing of 7 bases between them. Inclusive of the bounding cysteine and phenylalanine, the CDR3 is 13 residues long. Only the CDR3 DNA is retained, 39 bases long and in frame from the first base. The germline V gene gives CDR1 as SGHDT and CDR2 as YYEEEE.